Below are 25 T cell receptor beta chains sequenced from a single sample in a study of blood T cell repertoires in COVID-19. Some clones are missing from TCRdb's copy, which holds only in-frame ones; the method was immunoSEQ multiplex PCR. The top ten hold approximately 30% of the sample, which has about 100,000 clones, roughly 79% seen once. Sequencing used peripheral blood. The receptor set was obtained from a man in his sixties or seventies with active or convalescent COVID-19.

The rearrangement uses TRBV19 and TRBJ2-1; 9 nucleotides align to TRBD2. With 3 bases clipped from V and 7 bases from J, the junction kept 13 bases outside the gene matches. The CDR3 covers 17 residues. In germline, CDR1 is LNHDA, CDR2 SQIVND (reference sequence). CDR3 in amino acids: CASSIRSRGGTFNEQFF. The CDR3 DNA follows: TGTGCCAGTAGTATTCGTTCGCGGGGGGGCACGTTTAATGAGCAGTTCTTC.

A few counts support this clone. The rearrangement uses TRBV21-1 and TRBJ1-5; no DNA check was done on the table's D call, TRBD1. TRBV21-1 is marked as a pseudogene. The CDR3 length is 15 residues. CDR3: CASSPGTGENQPQHF. The CDR3 DNA is TGTGCCAGCAGCCCCGGGACAGGGGAGAATCAGCCCCAGCATTTT.

The gene calls are TRBV7-8 and TRBJ1-2, with D uncertain. Looked up from germline, CDR1 is SGHVS and CDR2 is FQNEAQ. The CDR3 covers 14 residues. V was cut by 4 bases and J by 4 bases, with 13 bases left in between. CDR3 bases: TGTGCCAGCAGCTCCGGGTCAAAAAGCTATGGCTACACCTTC. Translation: CASSSGSKSYGYTF.

The sample holds many counts of this clone. The chain couples TRBV24-1 to TRBJ2-1; D is perhaps TRBD2 (6 bases). The CDR3 loop spans 16 amino acids. Deletions cut 1 base from V and 1 base from J, with 10 bases between. Germline CDR1 KGHDR, CDR2 SFDVKD. CDR3 residues: CATSDFRGWSYNEQFF. CDR3 sequence (DNA): TGTGCCACCAGTGATTTTCGGGGGTGGTCCTACAATGAGCAGTTCTTC.

Notes on this clone: The junction does not match germline at one end; this may be a read error. The chain carries TRBV7-3 and TRBJ2-1, with D possibly matching TRBD1 (5 bases). The germline V gene has CDR1 SGHTA and CDR2 FQGTGA. This CDR3 region has 13 residues. The CDR3 DNA follows: TGTGCCAGCAGCTTAGATGAGGACGGGCGCAGGGTCTTC. Protein sequence: CASSLDEDGRRVF.

This clone came up a few times. The chain carries TRBV2 and TRBJ1-5, with D perhaps TRBD1 (6 bases). Germline values: CDR1 SNHLY, CDR2 FYNNEI. V was clipped by 6 bases and J by 6 bases, with 15 bases between them. The CDR3 has 14 amino acids. CDR3 region: CASSAQGLAQPQHF. The CDR3 DNA follows: TGTGCCAGCAGCGCACAGGGTCTTGCTCAGCCCCAGCATTTT.

The chain is built from TRBV6-5 and TRBJ1-2; 7 bases are shared with TRBD1. The CDR3 is made up of 15 amino acids. V shed 6 bases and J 2 bases; nucleotides not matched to a gene: 9. From germline, CDR1 is MNHEY and CDR2 SVGAGI. The CDR3 protein is CASRKTGLANYGYTF. In nucleotides, the CDR3 is TGTGCCAGCAGGAAGACAGGGCTCGCGAACTATGGCTACACCTTC.

The chain carries TRBV2 and TRBJ2-7, with 13 bases identical to TRBD2. CDR3 length: 15 amino acids. Trimming took 5 bases from V and 2 from J; bases not matched to a gene: 3. CDR1 SNHLY and CDR2 FYNNEI come from the germline V gene. The CDR3 sequence is CASSRLAGGTYEQYF. CDR3 DNA: TGTGCCAGCAGTCGACTAGCGGGGGGCACCTACGAGCAGTACTTC.

The chain is built from TRBV4-2 and TRBJ2-7; TRBD1 might be the D (6 bases). The CDR3 has 17 residues. Germline assignment: CDR1 LGHNA and CDR2 YNFKEQ. V gave up 0 bases and J gave up 2 bases, with 17 bases separating them. DNA of the CDR3: TGTGCCAGCAGCCAAGAGCCCTGGGCAGGGGACGCCTACGAGCAGTACTTC. Translation: CASSQEPWAGDAYEQYF.

The chain carries TRBV5-4 and TRBJ1-4; 8 positions match TRBD1. The trim removed 4 bases at V and 2 bases at J, leaving 4 bases unmatched. The germline gives CDR1 SGHNT, CDR2 YYREEE (reference sequence). The length of the CDR3 is 15 residues. CDR3 DNA: TGTGCCAGCAGCAGGACAGGGACGACTAATGAAAAACTGTTTTTT. Translating gives CASSRTGTTNEKLFF.

The chain links TRBV11-2 to TRBJ1-6; 7 bases agree with TRBD1. This CDR3 region has 15 residues. Germline V lookup: CDR1 SGHAT, CDR2 FQNNGV. With V trimmed by 3 bases and J by 7 bases, 6 bases remained unmatched. CDR3 sequence reads: CASSFSTGSNSPLHF. Here the CDR3 DNA reads TGTGCCAGCAGCTTTTCGACAGGGTCGAATTCACCCCTCCACTTT. Looking up the rest from reference TRBV11-2 and TRBJ1-6 gives the full variable domain: EAGVAQSPRYKIIEKRQSVAFWCNPISGHATLYWYQQILGQGPKLLIQFQNNGVVDDSQLPKDRFSAERLKGVDSTLKIQPAKLEDSAVYLCASSFSTGSNSPLHFGNGTRLTVT.

This clone has just one count. This chain joins TRBV7-9 and TRBJ2-6; D not resolved. The CDR3 has 16 amino acids. Trimming pared 2 bases from V and 0 bases from J, leaving 8 bases between. Germline CDR1 is SEHNR and CDR2 is FQNEAQ (reference sequence). The CDR3 protein is CASSLPDTSGANVLTF. The DNA for the CDR3 is TGTGCCAGCAGCTTACCCGACACCTCTGGGGCCAACGTCCTGACTTTC.

The chain is built from TRBV21-1 and TRBJ2-7; TRBD2 is the table's D call and was not checked against the DNA. TRBV21-1 is a documented pseudogene. The CDR3 consists of 16 residues. CDR3: CASSSGLAGGAYEQYF. CDR3 bases: TGTGCCAGCAGCAGTGGCCTAGCCGGAGGGGCCTACGAGCAGTACTTC.

This chain uses TRBV5-1 with TRBJ2-3; D remains unclear. The V end was cut by 4 bases, the J end by 2 bases, with 8 bases between. This CDR3 region has 13 residues. Per the germline V gene, CDR1 is SGHRS and CDR2 is YFSETQ. CDR3 sequence reads: CASSTGPTDTQYF. CDR3 DNA sequence: TGCGCCAGCAGCACGGGTCCCACAGATACGCAGTATTTT.

The rearrangement joins TRBV25-1 to TRBJ1-6; a weak D match, TRBD1 (5 bases). The CDR3 covers 16 residues. The V end lost 9 bases, the J end lost 1 base, and 16 bases lay between the germline ends. Germline CDR1 MGHDK, CDR2 SYGVNS. The CDR3 sequence is CASSRGGGSYNSPLHF. As DNA, the CDR3 is TGTGCCAGTTCGAGGGGCGGGGGGTCCTATAATTCACCCCTCCACTTT. Full variable domain (missing parts from reference TRBV25-1 and TRBJ1-6): EADIYQTPRYLVIGTGKKITLECSQTMGHDKMYWYQQDPGMELHLIHYSYGVNSTEKGDLSSESTVSRIRTEHFPLTLESARPSHTSQYLCASSRGGGSYNSPLHFGNGTRLTVT.

The chain recombines TRBV9 with TRBJ2-3, with 10 bases lining up with TRBD2. CDR3 length: 16 amino acids. Germline V gives CDR1 SGDLS, CDR2 YYNGEE. The junction had 6 bases not matched to a gene; V was cut back by 3 bases and J by 2 bases. The CDR3 coding sequence is TGTGCCAGCAGCGCGGCTAGCGGGGGCCCCACAGATACGCAGTATTTT. This gives the protein CASSAASGGPTDTQYF.

The chain links TRBV6-1 to TRBJ2-7; D ambiguous. V was clipped by 3 bases and J by 6 bases, with 15 bases between them. This CDR3 has 14 residues. From germline, CDR1 is MNHNS and CDR2 SASEGT. The CDR3 is CASSEWAGVSEQYF. In DNA, the CDR3 is TGTGCCAGCAGTGAGTGGGCAGGTGTAAGCGAGCAGTACTTC.

This chain uses TRBV25-1 with TRBJ2-6; 10 nucleotides align to TRBD1. With 2 bases clipped from V and 4 bases from J, the junction kept 8 bases outside the gene matches. Germline-derived CDR1 and CDR2 are MGHDK and SYGVNS. This CDR3 is 18 amino acids long. Written as DNA, the CDR3 is TGTGCCAGCAGTGAACCCGGGACAGGGGAAGCGGGGGCCAACGTCCTGACTTTC. It is translated as CASSEPGTGEAGANVLTF.

This chain connects TRBV19 to TRBJ2-3; a weak D match, TRBD1 (6 bases). The CDR3 spans 14 residues. Germline V CDR1 and CDR2: LNHDA, SQIVND (reference sequence). V shed 3 bases and J shed 4 bases, with 11 bases lying between them. CDR3 nucleotides: TGTGCCAGTAGTATGGGGACAACCTCAGATACGCAGTATTTT. It yields the protein CASSMGTTSDTQYF. The whole variable domain, remainder taken from reference TRBV19 and TRBJ2-3, is DGGITQSPKYLFRKEGQNVTLSCEQNLNHDAMYWYRQDPGQGLRLIYYSQIVNDFQKGDIAEGYSVSREKKESFPLTVTSAQKNPTAFYLCASSMGTTSDTQYFGPGTRLTVL.

This clone appeared a few times. The chain links TRBV19 to TRBJ2-3; TRBD1 might be the D (7 bases). V dropped 6 bases and J dropped 2 bases, with 15 bases sitting between them. This CDR3 region has 15 residues. Germline CDR1 reads LNHDA; CDR2 reads SQIVND (reference sequence). The chain's CDR3 is CASRKDRRVTDTQYF. The CDR3 nucleotides are TGTGCCAGTAGAAAGGACAGGAGGGTCACAGATACGCAGTATTTT.

At least ten counts were recorded for this clone. V usage is TRBV6-1 and J usage is TRBJ2-1; D not certain. CDR1 and CDR2 from the germline V gene are MNHNS and SASEGT. The ends were cut back, 2 bases at V and 5 bases at J, with 7 bases in the middle. The CDR3 runs 13 residues. CDR3 sequence: CASSELSDNEQFF. CDR3 DNA: TGTGCCAGCAGTGAACTATCGGACAATGAGCAGTTCTTC.

This clone appeared a few times. The rearrangement links TRBV19 to TRBJ2-7, with 8 bases fitting TRBD2. With V trimmed by 5 bases and J by 3 bases, 3 bases remained unmatched. From germline, CDR1 is LNHDA and CDR2 SQIVND (reference sequence). The CDR3 covers 13 residues. CDR3 protein: CASSPLAGYEQYF. The CDR3 DNA sequence: TGTGCCAGTAGTCCCCTAGCGGGCTACGAGCAGTACTTC.

The CDR3 region is CASSQDVSSGRWNEQFF. In DNA, the CDR3 is TGCGCCAGCAGCCAAGATGTGTCTAGCGGGAGGTGGAATGAGCAGTTCTTC. This rearrangement joins TRBV4-1 to TRBJ2-1; 11 bases are a match to TRBD2. V gave up 0 bases and J gave up 7 bases; unmatched junction bases: 8. This CDR3 region has 17 residues. CDR1 is MGHRA, CDR2 YSYEKL, per germline.

The V and J genes are TRBV20-1 and TRBJ1-6; TRBD1 might be the D (6 bases). The germline V and J ends were trimmed by 3 bases and 8 bases, with 17 bases remaining between them. This CDR3 spans 15 amino acids. Looked up from germline, CDR1 is DFQATT and CDR2 is SNEGSKA (reference sequence). DNA of the CDR3: TGCAGTGCTAGTCATCAGTCGCAGGGGCATTCACCCCTCCACTTT. Translating gives CSASHQSQGHSPLHF.

The V call is TRBV10-3, the J call TRBJ1-1; 8 positions match TRBD1. The germline gives CDR1 ENHRY, CDR2 SYGVKD. After removal of 2 bases from V and 7 bases from J, the junction contained 9 bases not matched to a gene. The CDR3 is 15 amino acids. The CDR3 coding sequence is TGTGCCATCAGTGAGACTACCGGACAGGGCGTTGAAGCTTTCTTT. The encoded protein is CAISETTGQGVEAFF.